These 23 T cell receptor beta chains were all obtained from the same sample, sequenced in a study of T cell clonotyping in hematopoietic cell transplantation. The assay was immunoSEQ multiplex PCR, and TCRdb's table has in-frame clones only and misses some. The sample shows some 8,500 clones, roughly 84% of them seen only once. Time point denoted: recipient sample about 28 days before transplant, after cytoreduction. The material was peripheral blood mononuclear cells, obtained before stem cell transplant. Receptors originate from a man between 60 and 75 years old with acute myeloid leukemia. Some clones in this sample may be carry-over from other donors' samples.

This clone was observed a few times. Different DNA sequences within this sample yield the same CDR3. The chain employs TRBV11-2 and TRBJ2-7; D unclear. The CDR3 sequence is 12 residues long. V was shortened by 1 base and J by 4 bases, with 5 bases between the two germline ends. The germline V gene has CDR1 SGHAT and CDR2 FQNNGV. CDR3 bases: TGTGCCAGCAGCTTAGTTGGATACGAGCAGTACTTC. Translated: CASSLVGYEQYF.

This rearrangement joins TRBV4-1 to TRBJ2-5; no clear D gene. The germline V gene encodes CDR1 MGHRA and CDR2 YSYEKL. With 0 bases removed from V and 5 bases from J, the gap between germline ends came to 10 bases. The CDR3 sequence is 14 residues long. The CDR3 is CASSQDLGNETQYF. The CDR3 bases are TGCGCCAGCAGCCAAGATCTGGGGAATGAGACCCAGTACTTC.

CDR3 in amino acids: CASTRGGYNEQFF. The CDR3 DNA is TGTGCCAGCACCCGCGGTGGGTACAATGAGCAGTTCTTC. The chain employs TRBV4-2 and TRBJ2-1, with unresolved D. With 7 bases removed from V and 4 bases from J, the gap between germline ends came to 11 bases. From germline, CDR1 is LGHNA and CDR2 YNFKEQ. The CDR3 runs 13 residues.

The chain links TRBV28 to TRBJ1-2; 7 bases line up with TRBD1. The germline gives CDR1 MDHEN, CDR2 SYDVKM. The CDR3 has 13 amino acids. Germline trimming cut 5 bases from V and 9 bases from J; bases unmatched to any gene: 9. CDR3 protein: CASSARQGPRYTF. The CDR3 bases are TGTGCCAGCAGTGCCCGACAGGGCCCCCGCTACACCTTC.

This clone was recorded a few times. The chain has TRBV14 and TRBJ2-3, with TRBD2 identical over 12 bases. From germline, CDR1 is SGHDN and CDR2 FVKESK. Trimming removed 4 bases from V and 1 base from J; junction bases left unmatched: 6. The CDR3 is 17 amino acids. CDR3 coding DNA: TGTGCCAGCAGCCTAGGACTAGCGGGGTATGGCACAGATACGCAGTATTTT. Translating gives CASSLGLAGYGTDTQYF.

The rearrangement joins TRBV5-1 to TRBJ1-2; 7 bases agree with TRBD1. This CDR3 comprises 14 residues. J gave up 2 bases and V 5 bases, and 6 bases lay outside the gene matches. Germline loops: CDR1 SGHRS, CDR2 YFSETQ. CDR3 sequence: CASSPTGVNYGYTF. The CDR3, as DNA: TGCGCCAGCAGTCCAACAGGGGTCAACTATGGCTACACCTTC.

The table lists this clone with a count of one. The chain couples TRBV20-1 to TRBJ2-5, with D perhaps TRBD1 (5 bases). CDR1 and CDR2 from the germline V gene are DFQATT and SNEGSKA (reference sequence). There are 11 residues in the CDR3. The germline V and J ends were trimmed by 6 bases and 0 bases, with 5 bases remaining between them. CDR3 nucleotide sequence: TGCAGTGCACAGGACCAAGAGACCCAGTACTTC. Protein product: CSAQDQETQYF.

V usage is TRBV30 and J usage is TRBJ2-2, with D uncertain. The CDR3 extends over 14 amino acids. Germline V lookup: CDR1 GTSNPN, CDR2 SVGIG (reference sequence). V lost 3 bases to trimming and J lost 7 bases, with 15 bases between them. CDR3: CAWRAAEWYGELFF. The CDR3 nucleotides read TGTGCCTGGAGGGCGGCAGAATGGTACGGGGAGCTGTTTTTT.

The V call is TRBV19, the J call TRBJ1-1; the D gene is possibly TRBD1 (5 bases). V was cut by 5 bases and J by 4 bases, with 14 bases left in between. CDR1 is LNHDA and CDR2 is SQIVND in the germline V gene (reference sequence). The CDR3 loop spans 14 amino acids. The CDR3 DNA reads TGTGCCAGTAGTTCGACAGTTTTCGGCACTGAAGCTTTCTTT. It yields the protein CASSSTVFGTEAFF.

The rearrangement links TRBV6-1 to TRBJ2-3; D not certain. Germline loops: CDR1 MNHNS, CDR2 SASEGT. The CDR3 has 15 residues. V was pared by 5 bases and J by 2 bases, with 14 bases between. The CDR3 nucleotides are TGTGCCAGCAGTATCATCAAGGGCTCCACAGATACGCAGTATTTT. As protein: CASSIIKGSTDTQYF.

This clone was observed a handful of times. CDR3 sequence (DNA): TGTGCCAGCAGCCCGGAGACAGGGGAACATGGCTACACCTTC. This encodes CASSPETGEHGYTF. This chain links TRBV11-2 with TRBJ1-2, with TRBD1 matching 8 bases. The V gene's germline CDR1 is SGHAT and CDR2 FQNNGV. The CDR3 spans 14 residues. With V trimmed by 5 bases and J by 6 bases, 8 bases remained unmatched.

The rearrangement uses TRBV5-1 and TRBJ1-2; D may be TRBD1 (5 bases). Germline CDR1 SGHRS, CDR2 YFSETQ. Between the trimmed V and J ends, which lost 4 bases and 6 bases, there was a span of 13 bases. The CDR3 is made up of 13 amino acids. CDR3 DNA: TGCGCCAGCAGCCGGGACGGGGGGGATGGCTACACCTTC. It translates to CASSRDGGDGYTF. The whole variable domain, filled in from reference TRBV5-1 and TRBJ1-2, reads KAGVTQTPRYLIKTRGQQVTLSCSPISGHRSVSWYQQTPGQGLQFLFEYFSETQRNKGNFPGRFSGRQFSNSRSEMNVSTLELGDSALYLCASSRDGGDGYTFGSGTRLTVV.

This chain uses TRBV7-9 with TRBJ2-7; D is undetermined. Germline CDR1 is SEHNR and CDR2 is FQNEAQ (reference sequence). V lost 5 bases and J 7 bases, leaving 12 bases between the germline ends. The CDR3 is 12 residues long. CDR3 nucleotide sequence: TGTGCCAGCAGCCTCTCTGGGGTGGAGCAGTACTTC. It encodes CASSLSGVEQYF.

The chain uses TRBV7-9 and TRBJ2-3; D possibly corresponds to TRBD1 (6 bases). The CDR3 sequence is 15 residues long. Germline-derived CDR1 and CDR2 are SEHNR and FQNEAQ (reference sequence). V shed 1 base and J shed 0 bases, with 8 bases lying between them. CDR3 residues: CASSLDTGSTDTQYF. CDR3 DNA sequence: TGTGCCAGCAGCTTAGATACAGGGAGCACAGATACGCAGTATTTT.

This clone has just a few counts. The CDR3, as DNA: TGTGCCAGCCTTGGGGTTGAAAGCTCCTACAATGAGCAGTTCTTC. Its protein product is CASLGVESSYNEQFF. The chain is built from TRBV2 and TRBJ2-1; D is unclear. The V end lost 8 bases, the J end lost 0 bases, and 14 bases lay between the germline ends. From germline, CDR1 is SNHLY and CDR2 FYNNEI. The CDR3 totals 15 residues.

The chain couples TRBV28 to TRBJ1-1; possibly TRBD1 for D (5 bases). Germline V gives CDR1 MDHEN, CDR2 SYDVKM. V lost 3 bases, J lost 1 base, and 9 bases lay in between. This CDR3 has 14 residues. CDR3 loop: CASSFSGTNTEAFF. Here the CDR3 DNA reads TGTGCCAGCAGTTTTTCAGGGACGAACACTGAAGCTTTCTTT. Filled out from reference TRBV28 and TRBJ1-1, the complete variable domain reads DVKVTQSSRYLVKRTGEKVFLECVQDMDHENMFWYRQDPGLGLRLIYFSYDVKMKEKGDIPEGYSVSREKKERFSLILESASTNQTSMYLCASSFSGTNTEAFFGQGTRLTVV.

The chain uses TRBV25-1 and TRBJ1-1, with TRBD1 identical over 7 bases. The CDR3 totals 14 residues. J was trimmed by 11 bases and V by 3 bases; bases with no gene match: 12. Germline assignment: CDR1 MGHDK and CDR2 SYGVNS. The CDR3 bases are TGTGCCAGCAGTGACGGGATTCAACAGGGGAGCGCTTTCTTT. The encoded protein is CASSDGIQQGSAFF.

In the case of this clone: Other DNA sequences in the same sample also yield this CDR3. The chain employs TRBV9 and TRBJ1-2; TRBD1 might be the D (5 bases). Trimming left V 0 bases short and J 3 bases short, with 6 bases between. The germline V gene has CDR1 SGDLS and CDR2 YYNGEE. The CDR3 length is 13 residues. In DNA, the CDR3 is TGTGCCAGCAGCGTAGGGGGGGACTATGGCTACACCTTC. Translated: CASSVGGDYGYTF.

In DNA form, the CDR3 reads TGTGCCAGCAGATCGCACGGTGGGGCCAACGTCCTGACTTTC. Translation gives CASRSHGGANVLTF. This rearrangement joins TRBV28 to TRBJ2-6; D gene unclear. This CDR3 has 14 amino acids. Germline V gene data show CDR1 as MDHEN and CDR2 as SYDVKM. Trimming took 6 bases from V and 3 from J, leaving 9 bases between them.

This clone was recorded a few times. The sample carries other DNA sequences with the same CDR3. The chain combines TRBV5-4 with TRBJ2-5; tentatively, D is TRBD2 (5 bases). The CDR3 length is 14 residues. Germline V gene data show CDR1 as SGHNT and CDR2 as YYREEE (reference sequence). Trimming took off 0 bases at V and 1 base at J, with 7 bases between the two ends. In DNA, the CDR3 is TGTGCCAGCAGCTTGGCCGGGGTCCAAGAGACCCAGTACTTC. This sequence encodes CASSLAGVQETQYF.

The gene calls are TRBV30 and TRBJ1-2; tentatively, D is TRBD1 (5 bases). The V end lost 3 bases, the J end lost 8 bases, and 25 bases lay between the germline ends. The CDR3 totals 16 residues. Germline CDR1 reads GTSNPN; CDR2 reads SVGIG (reference sequence). The CDR3 coding sequence is TGTGCCTGGAGCCCAGGTCGGTGGGAGGGGCCGGAGGGCTACACCTTC. Translating it yields CAWSPGRWEGPEGYTF.

This rearrangement joins TRBV28 to TRBJ2-3; TRBD2 matches 7 bases. V lost 4 bases and J lost 0; bases outside the gene matches: 4. CDR3 length: 15 amino acids. The germline gives CDR1 MDHEN, CDR2 SYDVKM. The CDR3 protein is CASSSGGDSTDTQYF. DNA of the CDR3: TGTGCCAGCAGTTCGGGGGGAGACAGCACAGATACGCAGTATTTT.

This clone was seen once. This rearrangement joins TRBV29-1 to TRBJ2-7; no firm D call. The CDR3 covers 12 residues. The germline V gene encodes CDR1 SQVTM and CDR2 ANQGSEA. With 7 bases removed from V and 2 bases from J, the gap between germline ends came to 12 bases. The CDR3 spells CSGKGATYEQYF. The CDR3 DNA follows: TGCAGCGGCAAGGGCGCTACCTACGAGCAGTACTTC.